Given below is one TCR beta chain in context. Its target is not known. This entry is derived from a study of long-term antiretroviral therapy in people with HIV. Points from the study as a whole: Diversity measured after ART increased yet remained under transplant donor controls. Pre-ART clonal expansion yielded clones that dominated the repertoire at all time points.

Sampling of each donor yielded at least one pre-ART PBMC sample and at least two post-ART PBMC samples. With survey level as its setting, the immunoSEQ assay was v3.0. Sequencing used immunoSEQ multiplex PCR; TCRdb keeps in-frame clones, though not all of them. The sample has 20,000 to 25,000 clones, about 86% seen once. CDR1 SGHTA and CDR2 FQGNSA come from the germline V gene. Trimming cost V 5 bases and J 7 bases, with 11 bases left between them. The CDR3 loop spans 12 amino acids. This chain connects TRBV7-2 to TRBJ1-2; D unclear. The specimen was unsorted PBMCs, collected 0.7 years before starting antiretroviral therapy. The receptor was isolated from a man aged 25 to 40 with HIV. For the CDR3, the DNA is TGTGCCAGCAGCCCTACCCCGTTTGGCTACACCTTC. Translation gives CASSPTPFGYTF.